Following are 32 T cell receptor beta chains from one sample sequenced in a study of blood T cell repertoires in COVID-19. The method was immunoSEQ multiplex PCR; TCRdb's version includes in-frame clones alone and lacks a portion of them. Here the sample spans 110,000 to 150,000 clones, just under 80% being singletons. The sequencing sample was made of peripheral blood. The receptors were gathered from a woman aged 55-69 years with acute or convalescent COVID-19.

This clone was counted a few times. V and J are TRBV18 and TRBJ1-3, with D unresolved. The CDR3 spans 17 residues. V lost 1 base and J 0 bases, leaving 13 bases between the germline ends. CDR1 and CDR2 (germline): KGHSH, LQKENI. CDR3 residues: CASSPLTAYDSGNTIYF. The CDR3, as DNA: TGTGCCAGCTCACCACTAACAGCATACGACTCTGGAAACACCATATATTTT.

This clone was seen a few times. The chain links TRBV19 to TRBJ2-5, with 11 positions matching TRBD1. Trimming at V came to 3 bases and at J to 11 bases, leaving 5 bases not matched to a gene. CDR1 and CDR2 from the germline V gene are LNHDA and SQIVND (reference sequence). This CDR3 is 13 amino acids long. The CDR3 region is CASSIGQGARQYF. The CDR3, as DNA: TGTGCCAGTAGTATTGGACAGGGGGCGCGTCAGTACTTC.

This chain joins TRBV3-1 (or the pseudogene TRBV3-2) and TRBJ2-1, with D perhaps TRBD2 (5 bases). V dropped 8 bases and J dropped 4 bases, with 12 bases sitting between them. This CDR3 region has 13 residues. Germline-derived CDR1 and CDR2 are LGHDT and YNNKEL (reference sequence). The CDR3 protein is CASSTTTYNEQFF. The DNA of the CDR3 is TGTGCCAGCTCTACGACTACTTACAATGAGCAGTTCTTC.

V and J are TRBV6-1 and TRBJ2-5; a weak D match, TRBD2 (6 bases). The ends were cut back, 0 bases at V and 1 base at J, with 12 bases in the middle. The CDR3 has 16 amino acids. Germline V CDR1 and CDR2: MNHNS, SASEGT. CDR3 residues: CASSEAGGGGQETQYF. The CDR3 DNA is TGTGCCAGCAGTGAAGCCGGGGGTGGGGGCCAAGAGACCCAGTACTTC.

V gene TRBV11-2 combines with J gene TRBJ2-7, with a possible D match to TRBD1 (6 bases). Looked up from germline, CDR1 is SGHAT and CDR2 is FQNNGV. The CDR3 has 14 residues. With 5 bases removed from V and 1 base from J, the gap between germline ends came to 12 bases. As DNA, the CDR3 is TGTGCCAGCAGCCCTTCAACAGGGTCCTACGAGCAGTACTTC. Translating gives CASSPSTGSYEQYF. Full variable domain (outside the CDR3, taken from reference TRBV11-2 and TRBJ2-7): EAGVAQSPRYKIIEKRQSVAFWCNPISGHATLYWYQQILGQGPKLLIQFQNNGVVDDSQLPKDRFSAERLKGVDSTLKIQPAKLEDSAVYLCASSPSTGSYEQYFGPGTRLTVT.

The gene calls are TRBV5-1 and TRBJ2-1; TRBD2 aligns across 13 bases. The CDR3 sequence is 13 residues long. The trim removed 4 bases at V and 13 bases at J, leaving 5 bases unmatched. The V gene's germline CDR1 is SGHRS and CDR2 YFSETQ. The CDR3 sequence: CASSAGTSGNQFF. In DNA, the CDR3 is TGCGCCAGCAGCGCCGGGACTAGCGGGAATCAGTTCTTC.

This clone was detected only a few times. The chain combines TRBV30 with TRBJ2-1, with D possibly matching TRBD1 (7 bases). CDR1 is GTSNPN, CDR2 SVGIG, per germline (reference sequence). CDR3 length equals 12 residues. Trimming shortened V by 6 bases and J by 13 bases, and 19 bases separated the two germline ends. CDR3 sequence reads: CACGQVRELQFF. CDR3 DNA: TGTGCCTGCGGACAGGTTCGGGAGCTTCAGTTCTTC.

The chain is built from TRBV6-5 and TRBJ2-4; weak D call: TRBD2 (6 bases). The CDR3 has 16 residues. The germline V gene has CDR1 MNHEY and CDR2 SVGAGI. Trimming stripped 0 bases from V and 8 bases from J, with 17 bases between. The CDR3 bases are TGTGCCAGCAGTTACTCGAGGACCCCACCGGGGGACATTCAGTACTTC. Its translation is CASSYSRTPPGDIQYF.

The chain couples TRBV7-8 to TRBJ2-7; D is possibly TRBD2 (5 bases). In germline, CDR1 is SGHVS, CDR2 FQNEAQ. CDR3 size: 16 residues. Trimming took 1 base from V and 6 from J, leaving 19 bases between them. CDR3 coding DNA: TGTGCCAGCAGCTTAGGTGGTGGGAGCGGTGTAGGCGAGCAGTACTTC. It translates to CASSLGGGSGVGEQYF.

This clone was observed once. The rearrangement joins TRBV24-1 to TRBJ2-7, with a possible D match to TRBD2 (5 bases). Trimming took off 0 bases at V and 4 bases at J, with 9 bases between the two ends. The germline V gene has CDR1 KGHDR and CDR2 SFDVKD. CDR3 length: 14 amino acids. CDR3 in amino acids: CATSDLWTYYEQYF. The CDR3, as DNA: TGTGCCACCAGTGATTTGTGGACTTATTACGAGCAGTACTTC.

The sample holds one count of this clone. This chain uses TRBV5-8 with TRBJ1-1; D may be TRBD1 (6 bases). CDR3 length: 14 residues. With 3 bases removed from V and 5 bases from J, the gap between germline ends came to 14 bases. The V gene's germline CDR1 is SGHTS and CDR2 YDEGEE. In DNA, the CDR3 is TGTGCCAGCAGCTACTTACAGGGTCGGACTGAAGCTTTCTTT. Translation gives CASSYLQGRTEAFF.

The chain is built from TRBV30 and TRBJ2-1; the D gene is possibly TRBD1 (5 bases). Between the trimmed V and J ends, which lost 2 bases and 6 bases, there was a span of 17 bases. The V gene's germline CDR1 is GTSNPN and CDR2 SVGIG (reference sequence). This CDR3 is 15 amino acids long. CDR3 residues: CAWSKGVQGSNEQFF. CDR3 in DNA: TGTGCCTGGAGTAAAGGGGTGCAGGGTTCCAATGAGCAGTTCTTC.

This clone has just a few counts. The genes are TRBV6-4 and TRBJ1-2; perhaps TRBD1 as D (5 bases). The CDR3 sequence is 12 residues long. Trimming removed 8 bases at V and 2 bases at J, with 9 bases between. CDR1 is MRHNA, CDR2 SNTAGT, per germline. The CDR3 here is CASSAGNYGYTF. CDR3 in DNA: TGTGCCAGCTCTGCAGGGAACTATGGCTACACCTTC.

The V and J genes are TRBV30 and TRBJ1-5; D is possibly TRBD1 (5 bases). CDR3 size: 13 residues. Germline V gives CDR1 GTSNPN, CDR2 SVGIG (reference sequence). The V end lost 0 bases, the J end lost 5 bases, and 8 bases lay between the germline ends. CDR3 region: CAWSVGVDQPQHF. As DNA, the CDR3 is TGTGCCTGGAGTGTAGGGGTCGATCAGCCCCAGCATTTT.

The chain carries TRBV27 and TRBJ1-6, with D maybe TRBD1 (6 bases). V lost 1 base, J lost 12 bases, and 7 bases lay in between. There are 12 residues in the CDR3. Germline V gene data show CDR1 as MNHEY and CDR2 as SMNVEV (reference sequence). The DNA for the CDR3 is TGTGCCAGCAGTTTATTCAGGGGACCCCTCCACTTT. Translation gives CASSLFRGPLHF.

V gene TRBV7-9 combines with J gene TRBJ2-7; D is possibly TRBD2 (5 bases). This CDR3 is built from 13 residues. Germline assignment: CDR1 SEHNR and CDR2 FQNEAQ (reference sequence). Trimming removed 3 bases from V and 2 bases from J, with 8 bases in between. CDR3 nucleotides: TGTGCCAGCAGCTTCCCCGGGGCCTACGAGCAGTACTTC. This gives the protein CASSFPGAYEQYF. Looking up the rest from reference TRBV7-9 and TRBJ2-7 gives the full variable domain: DTGVSQNPRHKITKRGQNVTFRCDPISEHNRLYWYRQTLGQGPEFLTYFQNEAQLEKSRLLSDRFSAERPKGSFSTLEIQRTEQGDSAMYLCASSFPGAYEQYFGPGTRLTVT.

The rearrangement joins TRBV5-4 to TRBJ2-5; D is unclear. Trimming took 0 bases from V and 7 from J, leaving 4 bases between them. The CDR3 totals 11 residues. From germline, CDR1 is SGHNT and CDR2 YYREEE (reference sequence). The chain's CDR3 is CASSLDGTQYF. In DNA, the CDR3 is TGTGCCAGCAGCTTGGACGGGACCCAGTACTTC.

The chain recombines TRBV7-6 with TRBJ2-1; 14 bases match TRBD2. The germline V gene encodes CDR1 SGHVS and CDR2 FNYEAQ. This CDR3 has 18 amino acids. Losses at the gene ends were 4 bases for V and 0 bases for J; bases not matched to a gene: 5. The CDR3 spells CASSSRGTSGSSYNEQFF. Written as DNA, the CDR3 is TGTGCCAGCAGCTCCCGGGGGACTAGCGGGAGCTCCTACAATGAGCAGTTCTTC.

The rearrangement uses TRBV4-2 and TRBJ2-7, with TRBD2 matching 14 bases. CDR1 and CDR2 from the germline V gene are LGHNA and YNFKEQ. Losses at the gene ends were 0 bases for V and 2 bases for J; bases not matched to a gene: 9. CDR3 size: 19 residues. The CDR3 sequence is CASSQDGGTSGSLTYEQYF. DNA for the CDR3: TGTGCCAGCAGCCAAGATGGGGGGACTAGCGGGAGTTTAACCTACGAGCAGTACTTC.

The chain employs TRBV7-9 and TRBJ1-2; D possibly corresponds to TRBD1 (5 bases). The CDR3 is made up of 16 amino acids. Germline loops: CDR1 SEHNR, CDR2 FQNEAQ (reference sequence). V was pared by 5 bases and J by 5 bases, with 21 bases between. Here the CDR3 reads CASSATVSAAWYGYTF. The CDR3 region has the DNA TGTGCCAGCAGCGCGACAGTCTCGGCAGCATGGTATGGCTACACCTTC.

V usage is TRBV19 and J usage is TRBJ1-1; D is unresolved. The CDR3 is 12 residues long. Trimming took off 8 bases at V and 6 bases at J, with 13 bases between the two ends. CDR1 is LNHDA, CDR2 SQIVND, per germline (reference sequence). The CDR3 DNA reads as TGTGCCAGTCGCATCTCACTTTCTGAAGCTTTCTTT. It is translated as CASRISLSEAFF.

This sequence joins TRBV19 and TRBJ1-1; a possible D gene is TRBD1 (6 bases). Trimming removed 5 bases at V and 6 bases at J, with 16 bases between. The CDR3 runs 14 residues. Germline V gene lookup returns CDR1 LNHDA and CDR2 SQIVND (reference sequence). Here the CDR3 reads CASSGGRVRAEAFF. CDR3 coding DNA: TGTGCCAGTAGTGGGGGCAGGGTTAGGGCTGAAGCTTTCTTT.

This chain joins TRBV6-5 and TRBJ2-1; 9 bases map to TRBD1. V shed 6 bases and J 5 bases; nucleotides not matched to a gene: 5. This CDR3 comprises 14 residues. Germline assignment: CDR1 MNHEY and CDR2 SVGAGI. The CDR3 is CASSRQGGDNEQFF. CDR3 DNA sequence: TGTGCCAGCAGCCGACAGGGGGGGGACAATGAGCAGTTCTTC.

This clone was observed once. The chain joins TRBV19 to TRBJ2-7, with D hard to call. There are 15 residues in the CDR3. Germline V gene lookup returns CDR1 LNHDA and CDR2 SQIVND (reference sequence). V lost 1 base and J lost 1, with 11 bases in between. The CDR3 sequence is CASSIVPSLSYEQYF. The CDR3 DNA follows: TGTGCCAGTAGTATAGTTCCGAGCCTATCCTACGAGCAGTACTTC.

CDR3 protein: CASSFQTQGDEQFF. In DNA form, the CDR3 reads TGTGCCAGCAGCTTTCAGACTCAGGGGGATGAGCAGTTCTTC. V usage is TRBV3-1 (or the pseudogene TRBV3-2) and J usage is TRBJ2-1, with 7 bases identical to TRBD1. V shed 5 bases, J shed 8 bases, and the junction held 9 bases outside the gene matches. Germline values: CDR1 LGHDT, CDR2 YNNKEL (reference sequence). CDR3 length equals 14 residues.

V usage is TRBV12-2 and J usage is TRBJ2-1; the listed D gene, TRBD1, was not tested against the DNA. TRBV12-2 is termed a pseudogene. This CDR3 has 17 residues. The CDR3 is CASRLGFSGHSYNEQFF. The CDR3 DNA follows: TGTGCAAGTCGCTTAGGATTTTCGGGACATTCCTACAATGAGCAGTTCTTC.

This chain links TRBV15 with TRBJ1-1; TRBD1 matches at 11 bases. In germline, CDR1 is LNHNV, CDR2 YYDKDF (reference sequence). The ends lost 1 base at V and 6 bases at J; junction bases unmatched: 4. This CDR3 comprises 15 residues. The CDR3 loop reads CATSRGPGQGAEAFF. As DNA, the CDR3 is TGTGCCACCAGCAGAGGTCCGGGACAGGGGGCTGAAGCTTTCTTT. Combining the CDR3 with reference TRBV15 and TRBJ1-1 gives the whole variable domain DAMVIQNPRYQVTQFGKPVTLSCSQTLNHNVMYWYQQKSSQAPKLLFHYYDKDFNNEADTPDNFQSRRPNTSFCFLDIRSPGLGDTAMYLCATSRGPGQGAEAFFGQGTRLTVV.

This chain joins TRBV18 and TRBJ2-7; 9 positions match TRBD1. The ends lost 2 bases at V and 3 bases at J; junction bases unmatched: 8. The germline gives CDR1 KGHSH, CDR2 LQKENI. CDR3 size: 16 residues. Here the CDR3 DNA reads TGTGCCAGCTCACCAACAACGGGACAGGGTAGCTACGAGCAGTACTTC. Protein product: CASSPTTGQGSYEQYF.

This rearrangement joins TRBV28 to TRBJ2-7; 12 nucleotides line up with TRBD2. In germline, CDR1 is MDHEN, CDR2 SYDVKM. V gave up 4 bases and J gave up 2 bases; unmatched junction bases: 12. The CDR3 has 18 residues. CDR3 sequence: CASSYFLAGGPRTYEQYF. CDR3 nucleotides: TGTGCCAGCAGTTACTTCCTAGCGGGAGGGCCGAGAACCTACGAGCAGTACTTC.

This clone was counted a few times. The rearrangement links TRBV14 to TRBJ2-1, with 10 positions matching TRBD2. This CDR3 is 20 amino acids long. Looked up from germline, CDR1 is SGHDN and CDR2 is FVKESK. J gave up 2 bases and V 1 base, and 14 bases lay outside the gene matches. CDR3 protein: CASSQVKALAGVIPYNEQFF. The CDR3 DNA sequence: TGTGCCAGCAGCCAAGTTAAGGCCCTAGCGGGAGTGATCCCCTACAATGAGCAGTTCTTC.

The chain couples TRBV24-1 to TRBJ2-3, with 8 nucleotides matching TRBD2. In germline, CDR1 is KGHDR, CDR2 SFDVKD. V lost 5 bases to trimming and J lost 4 bases; unmatched junction nucleotides: 16. The CDR3 has 18 residues. CDR3 nucleotides: TGTGCCACCAGTGCGCGACCCAGCGGGAGCGGGTGGTCAGATACGCAGTATTTT. Translating it yields CATSARPSGSGWSDTQYF.

The chain couples TRBV2 to TRBJ2-3; D is ambiguous. Deletions cut 1 base from V and 2 bases from J, with 7 bases between. Per the germline V gene, CDR1 is SNHLY and CDR2 is FYNNEI. The CDR3 extends over 14 amino acids. The CDR3 loop is CASSEGRFTDTQYF. The CDR3 nucleotides are TGTGCCAGCAGTGAAGGGCGGTTCACAGATACGCAGTATTTT.